Listed here are 4 T cell receptor beta chains from one sample, sequenced in a study of identical twins. TCRdb used MiXCR to reprocess the 5' RACE reads, holding one entry per CDR3 protein. The sample lists under 250,000 distinct CDR3 sequences; approximately 7.8% were seen once. These data also featured in a second study, about yellow fever vaccine responses in identical twins.

The sequenced material came from CD8+ T cells sorted from blood. Receptors were obtained from a woman aged 18-29 years in good health.

A few counts support this clonotype. This chain joins TRBV28 and TRBJ2-1, with 8 nucleotides matching TRBD2. V shed 4 bases, J shed 5 bases, and the junction held 10 bases outside the gene matches. Germline CDR1 and CDR2: MDHEN and SYDVKM. This CDR3 is 16 amino acids long. CDR3 residues: CASSYPSRGGNNEQFF. As DNA, the CDR3 is TGTGCCAGCAGTTACCCCTCTCGCGGGGGGAACAATGAGCAGTTCTTC.

V and J are TRBV28 and TRBJ2-1; 12 nucleotides match TRBD2. The V gene's germline CDR1 is MDHEN and CDR2 SYDVKM. The CDR3 sequence is 16 residues long. Germline trimming cut 5 bases from V and 5 bases from J; bases unmatched to any gene: 7. The chain's CDR3 is CASSHLAGGPHNEQFF. CDR3 DNA sequence: TGTGCCAGCAGTCATCTAGCGGGAGGGCCACACAATGAGCAGTTCTTC.

This clonotype was counted many times. This chain connects TRBV2 to TRBJ1-4; D is undetermined. V was clipped by 4 bases and J by 2 bases, with 11 bases between them. The CDR3 runs to 15 residues. Germline V CDR1 and CDR2: SNHLY, FYNNEI. CDR3 sequence (DNA): TGTGCCAGCAGTGGTGGGGTCTCTACTAATGAAAAACTGTTTTTT. Protein sequence: CASSGGVSTNEKLFF.

This clonotype has just a few counts. This chain links TRBV13 with TRBJ2-7; TRBD1 is a possible D gene (5 bases). Germline assignment: CDR1 PRHDT and CDR2 FYEKMQ (reference sequence). Trimming pared 3 bases from V and 5 bases from J, leaving 17 bases between. This CDR3 is built from 15 residues. For the CDR3, the DNA is TGTGCCAGCAGCTTGGGGCCAGCCAGAAGCCACGAGCAGTACTTC. Its protein is CASSLGPARSHEQYF.